This is a list of T cell receptor beta chains from one sample in a study of blood T cell repertoires in COVID-19. The data were produced by immunoSEQ multiplex PCR, yet TCRdb's version contains in-frame clones alone and is incomplete. Here the sample spans about 140,000 clones, 88% being singletons. Specimen: peripheral blood. Receptors originate from a woman in her sixties with acute or convalescent COVID-19. CDR3s include the opening cysteine and the closing phenylalanine or tryptophan. The D gene is left open where the match is weak. Clone size appears in some rows only: once, few, many, or a class for an expanded clone.

V	D	size	J	DNA	CDR3
TRBV28	TRBD2	-	TRBJ2-6	TGTGCCAGCAGTTTGCCGGGACTAGCGGGGACTGGGGCCAACGTCCTGACTTTC	CASSLPGLAGTGANVLTF
TRBV27	TRBD1	few	TRBJ1-6	TGTGCCACCTCCGGGACAGTAGGATCACCCCTCCACTTT	CATSGTVGSPLHF
TRBV4-3	TRBD1	-	TRBJ1-2	TGCGCCAGCAGCGACGGGACAGACTATGGCTACACCTTC	CASSDGTDYGYTF
TRBV27	-	-	TRBJ1-6	TGTGCCAGCAGTCCAATTCGGGACACCAATTCACCCCTCCACTTT	CASSPIRDTNSPLHF
TRBV19	TRBD1	-	TRBJ2-6	TGTGCCAGTAGTATACTCCAAAGGGGGACAGGAATTAGCTCTGGGGCCAACGTCCTGACTTTC	CASSILQRGTGISSGANVLTF
TRBV5-4	TRBD1	-	TRBJ2-2	TGTGCCAGCAGCTTGGGGGGGACAGTCTACACCGGGGAGCTGTTTTTT	CASSLGGTVYTGELFF
TRBV28	TRBD1	-	TRBJ1-2	TGTGCCAGCAGACCTCAGGGGGACCCCCCGGAAGGCTACACCTTC	CASRPQGDPPEGYTF
TRBV12-3/TRBV12-4	TRBD1	once	TRBJ2-2	TGTGCCAGCAGTTGGACAGGTCCCGGGGAGCTGTTTTTT	CASSWTGPGELFF
TRBV5-6	-	once	TRBJ1-2	TGTGCCAGCAGCTTGGTTCCTCCCTATGGCTACACCTTC	CASSLVPPYGYTF
TRBV29-1	TRBD2	-	TRBJ2-4	TGCAGCGTTGAAAGACTAGCGGGGGGGCCCATAGCCAAAAACATTCAGTACTTC	CSVERLAGGPIAKNIQYF
TRBV9	TRBD1	-	TRBJ1-1	TGTGCCAGCAGCGCCGGGACAGGGGTTACTGAAGCTTTCTTT	CASSAGTGVTEAFF
TRBV7-9	-	-	TRBJ1-2	TGTGCCAGCAGCTTCCCCCCGGGGAGGGACTATGGCTACACCTTC	CASSFPPGRDYGYTF
TRBV7-9	TRBD1	-	TRBJ2-1	TGTGCCAGCGCCAGGACAGGGGTCAATGAGCAGTTCTTC	CASARTGVNEQFF
TRBV10-3	TRBD1	-	TRBJ2-7	TGTGCCATCAGACAGGGGGAAGGGTACGAGCAGTACTTC	CAIRQGEGYEQYF
TRBV24-1	TRBD1	-	TRBJ1-1	TGTGCCACCAGTGACCCGGGACAGGGGAACACTGAAGCTTTCTTT	CATSDPGQGNTEAFF
TRBV30	-	-	TRBJ1-4	TGTGCCTGGAGTGGACAGTGGGATGAAAAACTGTTTTTT	CAWSGQWDEKLFF
TRBV2	-	-	TRBJ2-2	TGTGCCAGCAGTGAATTCGCGGGCAGCGTGCTGTTTTTT	CASSEFAGSVLFF
TRBV19	-	-	TRBJ2-7	TGTGCCAGTAGGAGGACAGCGACCTTTTACGAGCAGTACTTC	CASRRTATFYEQYF
TRBV5-1	TRBD1	once	TRBJ2-7	TGCGCCAGCAGCTTGGCCACGGACAGGGGCAACGAGCAGTACTTC	CASSLATDRGNEQYF
TRBV6-1	-	-	TRBJ2-6	TGTGCCAGCAGTGAGCAAAGGGGCCCCAACGTCCTGACTTTC	CASSEQRGPNVLTF
TRBV11-3	TRBD1	-	TRBJ2-6	TGTGCCAGCAGCTGGACAGGGGCCTCCTCTGGGGCCAACGTCCTGACTTTC	CASSWTGASSGANVLTF
TRBV4-1	-	-	TRBJ1-3	TGCGCCAGCAGCCAACTCGCCCAAGTACAGGGAGGAAACACCATATATTTT	CASSQLAQVQGGNTIYF
TRBV6-5	-	-	TRBJ1-1	TGTGCCAGCAGTCCACAGGGCCACACTGAAGCTTTCTTT	CASSPQGHTEAFF
TRBV18	-	-	TRBJ1-3	TGTGCCAGCTCACCACCGGACAGCTCTGGAAACACCATATATTTT	CASSPPDSSGNTIYF
TRBV4-2	TRBD1	-	TRBJ1-6	TGTGCCAGCAGCCAGGGACAGACATTTAATAATTCACCCCTCCACTTT	CASSQGQTFNNSPLHF
TRBV6-1	-	-	TRBJ1-5	TGTGCCAGCAGTGACGGCGGATTCAGGGTTCAGCCCCAGCATTTT	CASSDGGFRVQPQHF
TRBV5-1	-	once	TRBJ2-7	TGCGCCAGCAGCGCGGGGGACATACTGACCTACGAGCAGTACTTC	CASSAGDILTYEQYF
TRBV7-8	-	-	TRBJ1-3	TGTGCCAGCAGCCCCGTCGGAGGGTGGCCAAACACCATATATTTT	CASSPVGGWPNTIYF
TRBV2	-	-	TRBJ1-5	TGTGCCAGCAGTGAACAAAGGGTCGGGGGTCAGCCCCAGCATTTT	CASSEQRVGGQPQHF
TRBV19	TRBD1	-	TRBJ1-5	TGTGCCAGTAGTACCGGCGACAGGGGGGGCGCGGGCAATCAGCCCCAGCATTTT	CASSTGDRGGAGNQPQHF
TRBV7-9	-	-	TRBJ2-7	TGTGCCAGCAACCTCCGGGAAGCCGACGAGCAGTACTTC	CASNLREADEQYF
TRBV27	TRBD2	-	TRBJ2-7	TGTGCCAGCAGTCTAGCGGGGGGGCCCTCCTACGAGCAGTACTTC	CASSLAGGPSYEQYF
TRBV27	TRBD2	once	TRBJ2-5	TGTGCCAGCAGTTTTCGACTAGCGGGGGTTGAGACCCAGTACTTC	CASSFRLAGVETQYF
TRBV30	-	-	TRBJ2-1	TGTGCCTGGAGTACGGGTCTCGAGCAGTTCTTC	CAWSTGLEQFF
TRBV7-6	TRBD2	-	TRBJ2-7	TGTGCCAGCAGCTTAAGCTCTAGCGGGGGTTACGAGCAGTACTTC	CASSLSSSGGYEQYF
TRBV12-3/TRBV12-4	-	-	TRBJ1-1	TGTGCCAGCAGTTTCCAGAACACTGAAGCTTTCTTT	CASSFQNTEAFF
TRBV4-2	-	-	TRBJ1-3	TGTGCCAGCAGCCAAGATCGGGCAGTGGGGGCCTCTGGAAACACCATATATTTT	CASSQDRAVGASGNTIYF
TRBV4-3	TRBD1	-	TRBJ2-7	TGCGCCAGCAGCCAAGATCAAGGGACAGGGTCCTACGAGCAGTACTTC	CASSQDQGTGSYEQYF
TRBV4-3	-	-	TRBJ2-3	TGCGCCAGCAGCCAAGATCGGACTGCATATACGCAGTATTTT	CASSQDRTAYTQYF
TRBV27	TRBD1	-	TRBJ2-3	TGTGCCAGCAGTGCGAGGGGGCGAACAGATACGCAGTATTTT	CASSARGRTDTQYF
TRBV24-1	-	-	TRBJ2-1	TGTGCCACCAGTGAACCTATAGACAGTGAGCAGTTCTTC	CATSEPIDSEQFF
TRBV5-1	-	-	TRBJ1-2	TGCGCCAGCAGCTTGGAAAGGGGCGGCTACACCTTC	CASSLERGGYTF
TRBV10-3	TRBD1	-	TRBJ1-2	TGTGCCATCAGCGCCACGGCGGACAGGGGCATTAACTATGGCTACACCTTC	CAISATADRGINYGYTF
TRBV5-1	-	-	TRBJ2-7	TGCGCCAGCAGCTCTCTCGGGTACGAGCAGTACTTC	CASSSLGYEQYF
TRBV29-1	-	few	TRBJ2-2	TGCAGCGTTGACGGGGGAGTAGGCACCGGGGAGCTGTTTTTT	CSVDGGVGTGELFF
TRBV5-1	-	-	TRBJ2-3	TGCGCCAGCAGCTTTGCGGGGGCCAACACAGATACGCAGTATTTT	CASSFAGANTDTQYF
TRBV28	TRBD1	-	TRBJ2-1	TGTGCCAGCAGTTTAGGGACAGGACCTTACAATGAGCAGTTCTTC	CASSLGTGPYNEQFF
TRBV13	TRBD2	-	TRBJ2-7	TGTGCCAGCAGCTTAGCTACTAGCGGGGTCTACGAGCAGTACTTC	CASSLATSGVYEQYF
TRBV28	TRBD1	-	TRBJ1-3	TGTGCCAGCAGAGCCCCAGGGGGCTTATTCTCTGGAAACACCATATATTTT	CASRAPGGLFSGNTIYF
TRBV9	-	once	TRBJ1-4	TGTGCCAGCAGCGCCTCTCTGACACAGAATAATGAAAAACTGTTTTTT	CASSASLTQNNEKLFF
TRBV27	-	-	TRBJ1-4	TGTGCCAGCAGGGCCAGGGACTTATCTAATGAAAAACTGTTTTTT	CASRARDLSNEKLFF